This T cell receptor (beta chain) was recovered during a study of identical twins. Findings and limits, study-wide: Analyses of zero insertions could be partly confounded by invariant MAIT and iNKT cells.

The CDR3 is 17 residues long. In TCRdb, the 5' RACE reads were re-called with MiXCR into one record per CDR3 protein. Among 200,000 to 300,000 distinct CDR3 sequences, approximately 7% were seen once, and the ten largest hold approximately 3.7%. In regard to this clonotype: Its antigen remains unidentified.

These data were likewise used in another study, on yellow fever vaccine responses in identical twins.

The receptor was derived from a woman under 30 in good health. The sample was memory (CD45RO+) T cells sorted from blood. The chain recombines TRBV12-2 with TRBJ2-1; the DNA was not used to check the table's D call, TRBD2. TRBV12-2 is recorded as a pseudogene. CDR3 protein: CASRDTSGGTLSDEQFF. For the CDR3, the DNA is TGTGCAAGTCGCGATACTAGCGGGGGGACCCTTTCGGATGAGCAGTTCTTC.